One and the same sample provided the 27 T cell receptor beta chains below, sequenced in a study of shared clonotypes between healthy human individuals. Naive CD8 populations comprised CD45RO-negative cells positively selected for CCR7, excluding terminally differentiated effector memory CD45RA+ cells. Measured with immunoSEQ multiplex PCR; TCRdb has only the in-frame clones, and not every one. The sample lists around 1,900,000 clones, around 95% occurring once. Sequenced material: naive CD8+ T cells from PBMCs. Receptors originate from a man in his late teens or twenties in good health. Some clones in this sample may be carry-over from other donors' samples.

The J gene is TRBJ1-1, the V gene TRBV10-2, with unresolved D. This CDR3 has 12 residues. The germline V gene has CDR1 WSHSY and CDR2 SAAADI. V was pared by 6 bases and J by 1 base, with 6 bases between. The chain's CDR3 is CASRAGNTEAFF. CDR3 coding DNA: TGCGCCAGCAGGGCAGGGAACACTGAAGCTTTCTTT.

CDR3 sequence: CSVLGGTSYNEQFF. For the CDR3, the DNA is TGCAGCGTTCTGGGCGGGACCTCCTACAATGAGCAGTTCTTC. V usage is TRBV29-1 and J usage is TRBJ2-1; a weak D match, TRBD2 (6 bases). Germline V CDR1 and CDR2: SQVTM, ANQGSEA. The CDR3 covers 14 residues. The V end lost 5 bases, the J end lost 0 bases, and 11 bases lay between the germline ends.

The CDR3, as DNA: TGTGCCAGCAGCGCCAGAGATGCCTACGAGCAGTACTTC. Its protein is CASSARDAYEQYF. The chain couples TRBV9 to TRBJ2-7; D remains ambiguous. Germline CDR1 and CDR2: SGDLS and YYNGEE. V dropped 3 bases and J dropped 2 bases, with 9 bases sitting between them. There are 13 residues in the CDR3.

This chain connects TRBV6-1 to TRBJ1-1; TRBD1 matches at 7 bases. CDR3 length: 15 residues. V dropped 8 bases and J dropped 8; count of bases not matched to a gene: 17. Germline CDR1 is MNHNS and CDR2 is SASEGT. The CDR3: CASADREGWSGEAFF. Here the CDR3 DNA reads TGTGCCAGCGCCGACAGGGAGGGTTGGTCTGGCGAAGCTTTCTTT.

The CDR3 nucleotides are TGCAGCGTTGAACTCTGGGGGGCGAGCCTCCCCTACGAGCAGTACTTC. Its protein is CSVELWGASLPYEQYF. This sequence joins TRBV29-1 and TRBJ2-7; possibly TRBD1 or TRBD2 for D (6 bases each). The CDR3 extends over 16 amino acids. In germline, CDR1 is SQVTM, CDR2 ANQGSEA. V was trimmed by 2 bases and J by 2 bases, leaving 19 bases between them.

Of note for this clone: In the same sample, other DNA sequences code for this CDR3. This chain uses TRBV2 with TRBJ1-1; D ambiguous. CDR1 and CDR2 (germline): SNHLY, FYNNEI. Trimming stripped 6 bases from V and 5 bases from J, with 7 bases between. This CDR3 spans 11 amino acids. The CDR3 DNA follows: TGTGCCAGCAGCCGGGATACTGAAGCTTTCTTT. Encoded protein: CASSRDTEAFF.

This sequence joins TRBV7-9 and TRBJ2-1; no definite D call. Germline V gene data show CDR1 as SEHNR and CDR2 as FQNEAQ (reference sequence). This CDR3 is built from 12 residues. V lost 6 bases and J 6 bases, leaving 9 bases between the germline ends. The DNA of the CDR3 is TGTGCCAGCAGATTCGGAGTCAATGAGCAGTTCTTC. Translation gives CASRFGVNEQFF.

The chain carries TRBV10-3 and TRBJ1-1, with 8 bases matching TRBD1. With 2 bases clipped from V and 3 bases from J, the junction kept 23 bases outside the gene matches. Germline loops: CDR1 ENHRY, CDR2 SYGVKD. The CDR3 is made up of 21 amino acids. CDR3 bases: TGTGCCATCAGTGAGACAGACAGGGGAACCCTTGAGGAGGTAAAAGACACTGAAGCTTTCTTT. Protein product: CAISETDRGTLEEVKDTEAFF.

The CDR3 coding sequence is TGCGCCAGCAGTCAAACCGGGACAGGGCCCTACAATGAGCAGTTCTTC. Its translation is CASSQTGTGPYNEQFF. V is TRBV4-1 and J is TRBJ2-1, with 9 bases fitting TRBD1. Looked up from germline, CDR1 is MGHRA and CDR2 is YSYEKL. This CDR3 is 16 amino acids long. After removal of 6 bases from V and 2 bases from J, the junction contained 8 bases not matched to a gene.

Points on this clone: The sample carries other DNA sequences with the same CDR3. This chain connects TRBV19 to TRBJ2-3; D is ambiguous. This CDR3 is 13 amino acids long. Trimming cost V 3 bases and J 2 bases, with 6 bases left between them. The V gene's germline CDR1 is LNHDA and CDR2 SQIVND (reference sequence). This CDR3 reads CASSIRDTDTQYF. The CDR3 nucleotides read TGTGCCAGTAGTATTAGGGACACAGATACGCAGTATTTT.

The V and J genes are TRBV29-1 and TRBJ2-7, with a tentative D call TRBD2 (5 bases). V was cut by 4 bases and J by 3 bases, with 19 bases left in between. This CDR3 has 15 residues. CDR1 and CDR2 from the germline V gene are SQVTM and ANQGSEA. CDR3 nucleotide sequence: TGCAGCGTTGCCCCCTTGCAGGACGGAGGCTACGAGCAGTACTTC. The encoded protein is CSVAPLQDGGYEQYF.

J is TRBJ2-7 and V is TRBV27; TRBD2 might be the D (5 bases). The V gene lost 5 bases and the J gene lost 2 bases, with 13 bases spanning the gap. Germline V gene lookup returns CDR1 MNHEY and CDR2 SMNVEV (reference sequence). The CDR3 extends over 14 amino acids. The CDR3 DNA sequence: TGTGCCAGCAGTCCCCTTTCCGGGGCCTACGAGCAGTACTTC. As protein: CASSPLSGAYEQYF.

The chain combines TRBV7-8 with TRBJ2-7; D perhaps matches TRBD2 (5 bases). CDR1 and CDR2 from the germline V gene are SGHVS and FQNEAQ. The CDR3 is 13 residues long. The CDR3 spells CASGKDGGYEQYF. The CDR3 coding sequence is TGTGCAAGCGGCAAGGACGGAGGCTACGAGCAGTACTTC.

The chain recombines TRBV27 with TRBJ2-1, with 8 bases fitting TRBD1. Germline values: CDR1 MNHEY, CDR2 SMNVEV (reference sequence). This CDR3 has 12 amino acids. Losses at the gene ends were 5 bases for V and 8 bases for J; bases not matched to a gene: 2. This CDR3 reads CASSTDRDEQFF. CDR3 coding DNA: TGTGCCAGCAGTACGGACAGGGATGAGCAGTTCTTC.

The chain combines TRBV5-8 with TRBJ2-3; D gene unclear. The CDR3 contains 15 residues. Germline CDR1 is SGHTS and CDR2 is YDEGEE. The germline V and J ends were trimmed by 0 bases and 2 bases, with 10 bases remaining between them. The CDR3: CASSLGSRPTDTQYF. CDR3 bases: TGTGCCAGCAGCTTGGGGTCTCGCCCCACAGATACGCAGTATTTT.

The V and J genes are TRBV27 and TRBJ1-5; D gene unclear. Germline CDR1 is MNHEY and CDR2 is SMNVEV (reference sequence). This CDR3 is 13 amino acids long. The V and J ends lost 3 bases and 5 bases respectively, with 8 bases between them. The CDR3 DNA is TGTGCCAGCAGTTTTTTCGCGGATCAGCCCCAGCATTTT. Its protein product is CASSFFADQPQHF.

V and J are TRBV28 and TRBJ2-5; D unresolved. Trimming removed 4 bases from V and 1 base from J, with 16 bases in between. Germline-derived CDR1 and CDR2 are MDHEN and SYDVKM. The CDR3 sequence is 16 residues long. The CDR3 loop is CASSSSLRFPQETQYF. CDR3 in DNA: TGTGCCAGCAGTTCATCACTCAGGTTCCCCCAAGAGACCCAGTACTTC.

The chain has TRBV30 and TRBJ2-7; D is unclear. The germline V and J ends were trimmed by 2 bases and 7 bases, with 12 bases remaining between them. The CDR3 extends over 12 amino acids. Looked up from germline, CDR1 is GTSNPN and CDR2 is SVGIG (reference sequence). In nucleotides, the CDR3 is TGTGCCTGGAGTCCCCTCTCGGGTGAGCAGTACTTC. Translation gives CAWSPLSGEQYF.

This clone was detected only once. DNA for the CDR3: TGTGCCAGCAGCTTAGCGGGGATAAGCACTGAAGCTTTCTTT. Its protein product is CASSLAGISTEAFF. The rearrangement links TRBV7-9 to TRBJ1-1, with unresolved D. V lost 0 bases, J lost 4 bases, and 9 bases lay in between. This CDR3 is built from 14 residues. CDR1 is SEHNR, CDR2 FQNEAQ, per germline (reference sequence).

Regarding this clone: This likely comes from a read error, as the CDR3 has no conserved phenylalanine or tryptophan at its end. The CDR3: CASSQLPGLAGSADEQYL. CDR3 coding DNA: TGCGCCAGCAGCCAACTTCCGGGACTAGCGGGAAGTGCGGACGAGCAGTACCTC. The chain joins TRBV4-1 to TRBJ2-7; TRBD2 agrees at 13 bases. The CDR3 runs to 18 residues. V lost 2 bases, J lost 5 bases, and 12 bases stayed unmatched. Germline CDR1 is MGHRA and CDR2 is YSYEKL.

About this clone itself: The same CDR3 can be traced to other DNA sequences in this sample. V usage is TRBV27 and J usage is TRBJ2-7, with D unresolved. Looked up from germline, CDR1 is MNHEY and CDR2 is SMNVEV (reference sequence). The length of the CDR3 is 13 residues. The germline V and J ends were trimmed by 3 bases and 2 bases, with 8 bases remaining between them. CDR3 sequence reads: CASSFSSTYEQYF. CDR3 DNA sequence: TGTGCCAGCAGTTTCTCTTCCACCTACGAGCAGTACTTC.

The chain combines TRBV2 with TRBJ1-4; maybe TRBD1 (5 bases). CDR3 size: 14 residues. Trimming stripped 5 bases from V and 8 bases from J, with 15 bases between. Germline assignment: CDR1 SNHLY and CDR2 FYNNEI. The CDR3 region is CASSFSGLYEKLFF. Here the CDR3 DNA reads TGTGCCAGCAGTTTCTCGGGACTTTACGAAAAACTGTTTTTT.

Concerning this clone: This specimen includes other DNA sequences encoding the same CDR3. The chain links TRBV4-1 to TRBJ2-1; no clear D. V was clipped by 0 bases and J by 6 bases, with 6 bases between them. This CDR3 is 13 amino acids long. Germline V lookup: CDR1 MGHRA, CDR2 YSYEKL. CDR3 sequence (DNA): TGCGCCAGCAGCCAAGAGGTCGGCAATGAGCAGTTCTTC. Translated: CASSQEVGNEQFF.

This clone was picked up one time. The chain combines TRBV6-1 with TRBJ2-3; TRBD2 matches at 7 bases. CDR3 length: 15 residues. Losses at the gene ends were 2 bases for V and 2 bases for J; bases not matched to a gene: 4. Germline-derived CDR1 and CDR2 are MNHNS and SASEGT. CDR3 bases: TGTGCCAGCAGTGAATGGAGCGGGGACACAGATACGCAGTATTTT. It yields the protein CASSEWSGDTDTQYF.

This clone was counted a single time. CDR3 residues: CASSFMREYEQYF. Written as DNA, the CDR3 is TGTGCCAGCAGCTTTATGAGAGAGTACGAGCAGTACTTC. The chain is built from TRBV11-2 and TRBJ2-7; D is ambiguous. Between the trimmed V and J ends, which lost 3 bases and 4 bases, there was a span of 10 bases. The CDR3 runs to 13 residues. The germline V gene encodes CDR1 SGHAT and CDR2 FQNNGV.

Note on this clone: The same CDR3 also results from other DNA sequences found in this sample. The gene calls are TRBV5-6 and TRBJ2-7; D unresolved. V lost 0 bases and J lost 4, with 5 bases in between. This CDR3 region has 12 residues. The germline V gene has CDR1 SGHDT and CDR2 YYEEEE. The CDR3 region has the DNA TGTGCCAGCAGCTTGGGCCAATACGAGCAGTACTTC. Amino acid sequence: CASSLGQYEQYF.

With respect to this clone: Other DNA sequences in the sample encode the same CDR3. This chain connects TRBV9 to TRBJ2-1; D gene unclear. Per the germline V gene, CDR1 is SGDLS and CDR2 is YYNGEE. The germline V and J ends were trimmed by 0 bases and 10 bases, with 5 bases remaining between them. CDR3 size: 11 residues. The CDR3 protein is CASSVAREQFF. In nucleotides, the CDR3 is TGTGCCAGCAGCGTAGCCCGGGAGCAGTTCTTC.